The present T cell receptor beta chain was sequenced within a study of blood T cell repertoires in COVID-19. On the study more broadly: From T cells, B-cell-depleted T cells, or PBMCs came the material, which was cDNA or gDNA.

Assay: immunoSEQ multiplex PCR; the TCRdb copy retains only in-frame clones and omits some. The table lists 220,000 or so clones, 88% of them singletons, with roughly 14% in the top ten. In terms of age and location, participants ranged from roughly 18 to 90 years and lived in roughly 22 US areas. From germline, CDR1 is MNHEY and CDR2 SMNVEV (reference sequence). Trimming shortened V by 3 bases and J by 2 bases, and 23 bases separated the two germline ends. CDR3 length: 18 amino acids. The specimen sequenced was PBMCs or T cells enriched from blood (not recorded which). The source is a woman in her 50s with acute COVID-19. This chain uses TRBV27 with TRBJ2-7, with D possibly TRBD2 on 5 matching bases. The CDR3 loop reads CASSFEVPQRRTPYEQYF. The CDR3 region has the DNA TGTGCCAGCAGTTTTGAGGTCCCCCAGCGGAGGACCCCCTACGAGCAGTACTTC.